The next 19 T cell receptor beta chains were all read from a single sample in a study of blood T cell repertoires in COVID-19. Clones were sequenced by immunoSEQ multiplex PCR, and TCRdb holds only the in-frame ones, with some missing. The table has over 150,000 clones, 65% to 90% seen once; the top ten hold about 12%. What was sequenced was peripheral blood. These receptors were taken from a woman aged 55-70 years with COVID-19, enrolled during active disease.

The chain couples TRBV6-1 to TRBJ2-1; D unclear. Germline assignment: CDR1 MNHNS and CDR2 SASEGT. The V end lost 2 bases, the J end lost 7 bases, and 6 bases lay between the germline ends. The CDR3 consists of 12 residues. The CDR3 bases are TGTGCCAGCAGTGAACACTTTAATGAGCAGTTCTTC. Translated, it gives CASSEHFNEQFF.

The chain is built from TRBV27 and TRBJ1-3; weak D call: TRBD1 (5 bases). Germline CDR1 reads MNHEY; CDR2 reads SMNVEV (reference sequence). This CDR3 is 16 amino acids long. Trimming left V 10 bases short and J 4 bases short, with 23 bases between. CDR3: CATELGGALEGNTIYF. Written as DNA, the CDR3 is TGTGCCACCGAGTTAGGAGGGGCCTTGGAAGGAAACACCATATATTTT.

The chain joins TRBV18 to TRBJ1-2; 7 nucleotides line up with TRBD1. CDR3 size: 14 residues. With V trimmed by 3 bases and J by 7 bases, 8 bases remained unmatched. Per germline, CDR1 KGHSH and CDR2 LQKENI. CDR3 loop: CASSPGQEQVGYTF. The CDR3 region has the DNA TGTGCCAGCTCACCCGGACAGGAACAAGTTGGCTACACCTTC.

The CDR3 here is CASSPDRRNTGELFF. The CDR3 bases are TGTGCCAGCAGTCCGGACAGGCGGAACACCGGGGAGCTGTTTTTT. The genes are TRBV6-5 and TRBJ2-2; the match to TRBD1 covers 7 bases. V shed 5 bases, J shed 1 base, and the junction held 4 bases outside the gene matches. Germline V gene sequence: CDR1 MNHEY, CDR2 SVGAGI. The CDR3 loop spans 15 amino acids.

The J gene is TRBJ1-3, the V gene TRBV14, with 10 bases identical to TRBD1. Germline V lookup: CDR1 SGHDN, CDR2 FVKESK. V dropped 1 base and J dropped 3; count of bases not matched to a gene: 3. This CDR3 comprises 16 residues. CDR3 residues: CASSQGQGAVGNTIYF. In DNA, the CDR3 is TGTGCCAGCAGCCAAGGACAGGGGGCGGTTGGAAACACCATATATTTT.

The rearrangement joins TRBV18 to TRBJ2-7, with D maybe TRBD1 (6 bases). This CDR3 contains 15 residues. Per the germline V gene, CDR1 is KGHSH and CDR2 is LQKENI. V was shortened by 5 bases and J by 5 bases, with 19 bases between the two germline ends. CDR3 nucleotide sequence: TGTGCCAGCTCAACCCGAGCTCCAGGGGACCACGAGCAGTACTTC. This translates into CASSTRAPGDHEQYF.

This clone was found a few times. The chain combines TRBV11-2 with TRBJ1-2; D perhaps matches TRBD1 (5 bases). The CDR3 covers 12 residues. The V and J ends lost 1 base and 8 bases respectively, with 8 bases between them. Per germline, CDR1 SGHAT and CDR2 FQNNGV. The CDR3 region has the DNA TGTGCCAGCAGCTTAGGGGCAGGGGGCTACACCTTC. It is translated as CASSLGAGGYTF.

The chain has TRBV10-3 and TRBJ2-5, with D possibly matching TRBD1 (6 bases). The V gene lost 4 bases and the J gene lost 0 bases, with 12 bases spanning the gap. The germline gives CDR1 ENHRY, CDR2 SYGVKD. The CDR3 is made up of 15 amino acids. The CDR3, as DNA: TGTGCCATCAGTGGGACAGCCTCTTACCAAGAGACCCAGTACTTC. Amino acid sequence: CAISGTASYQETQYF.

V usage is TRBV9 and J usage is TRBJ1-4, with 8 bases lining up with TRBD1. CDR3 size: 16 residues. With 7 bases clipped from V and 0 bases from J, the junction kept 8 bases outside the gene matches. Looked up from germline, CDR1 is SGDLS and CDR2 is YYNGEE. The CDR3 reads CASGQGHSATNEKLFF. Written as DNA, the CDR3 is TGTGCCAGCGGACAGGGCCATTCGGCAACTAATGAAAAACTGTTTTTT.

CDR3 loop: CSVRKTVATGELFF. The CDR3 DNA reads as TGCAGCGTTCGGAAGACAGTGGCTACCGGGGAGCTGTTTTTT. The chain employs TRBV29-1 and TRBJ2-2; D is perhaps TRBD1 (5 bases). V was pared by 5 bases and J by 5 bases, with 15 bases between. The CDR3 loop spans 14 amino acids. CDR1 SQVTM and CDR2 ANQGSEA come from the germline V gene.

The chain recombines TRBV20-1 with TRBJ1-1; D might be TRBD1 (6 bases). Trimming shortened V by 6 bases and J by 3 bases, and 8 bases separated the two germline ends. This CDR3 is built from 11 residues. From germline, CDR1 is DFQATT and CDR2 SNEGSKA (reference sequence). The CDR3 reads CSAPGDTEAFF. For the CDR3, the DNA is TGCAGTGCCCCAGGGGACACTGAAGCTTTCTTT.

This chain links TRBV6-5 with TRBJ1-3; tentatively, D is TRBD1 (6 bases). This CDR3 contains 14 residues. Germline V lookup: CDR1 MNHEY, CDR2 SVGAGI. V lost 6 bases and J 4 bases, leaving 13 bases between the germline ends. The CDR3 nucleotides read TGTGCCAGCAGGACCCGACAGGAGGGAAACACCATATATTTT. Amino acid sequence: CASRTRQEGNTIYF.

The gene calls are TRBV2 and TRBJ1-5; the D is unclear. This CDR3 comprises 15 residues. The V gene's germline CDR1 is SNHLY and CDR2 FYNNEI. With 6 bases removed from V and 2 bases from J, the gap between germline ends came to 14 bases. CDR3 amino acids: CASSFILQGNQPQHF. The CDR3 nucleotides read TGTGCCAGCAGCTTTATACTACAAGGCAATCAGCCCCAGCATTTT.

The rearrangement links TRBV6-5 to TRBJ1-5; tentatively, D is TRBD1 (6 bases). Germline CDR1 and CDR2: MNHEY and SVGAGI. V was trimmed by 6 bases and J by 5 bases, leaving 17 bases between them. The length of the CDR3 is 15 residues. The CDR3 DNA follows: TGTGCCAGCAGACTACCTGACAGGCGTGATCAGCCCCAGCATTTT. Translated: CASRLPDRRDQPQHF.

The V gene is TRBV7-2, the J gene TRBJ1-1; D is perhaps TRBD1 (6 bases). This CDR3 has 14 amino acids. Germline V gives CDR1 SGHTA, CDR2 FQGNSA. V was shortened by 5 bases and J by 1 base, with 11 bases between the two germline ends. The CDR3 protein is CASSRVGANTEAFF. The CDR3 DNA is TGTGCCAGCAGCAGGGTGGGGGCGAACACTGAAGCTTTCTTT.

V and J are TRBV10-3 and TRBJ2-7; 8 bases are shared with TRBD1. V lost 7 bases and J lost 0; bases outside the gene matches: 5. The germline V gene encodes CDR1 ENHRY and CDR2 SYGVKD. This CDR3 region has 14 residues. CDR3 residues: CAIKQDRDSYEQYF. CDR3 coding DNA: TGTGCCATCAAACAGGACAGGGACTCCTACGAGCAGTACTTC.

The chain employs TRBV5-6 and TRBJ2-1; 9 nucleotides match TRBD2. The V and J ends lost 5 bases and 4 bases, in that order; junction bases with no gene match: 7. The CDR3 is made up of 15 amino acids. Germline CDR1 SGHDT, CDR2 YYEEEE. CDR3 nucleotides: TGTGCCAGCAGTTTTCTAGCGGGGCGATACAATGAGCAGTTCTTC. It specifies CASSFLAGRYNEQFF.

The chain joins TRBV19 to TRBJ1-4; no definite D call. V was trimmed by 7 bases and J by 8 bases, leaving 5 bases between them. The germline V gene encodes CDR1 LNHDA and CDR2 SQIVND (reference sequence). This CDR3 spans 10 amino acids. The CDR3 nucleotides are TGTGCCAGTAAGAGGGAAAAACTGTTTTTT. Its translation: CASKREKLFF.

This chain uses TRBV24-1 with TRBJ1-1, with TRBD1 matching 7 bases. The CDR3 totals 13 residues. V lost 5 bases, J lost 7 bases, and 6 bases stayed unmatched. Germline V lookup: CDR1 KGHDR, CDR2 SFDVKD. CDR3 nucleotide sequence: TGTGCCACCAGTGGAAGGGGGCGGAATGAAGCTTTCTTT. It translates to CATSGRGRNEAFF.